The following is a TCR beta chain sequence with its context. This sample was taken from a study of OX40 agonist ivuxolimab in advanced cancers. Study as a whole: Those enrolled were roughly 80% male, with a mean age of around 58 years and ages from roughly 23 to 79. Prior therapy, whether anti-PD-1, anti-PD-L1 or anti-CTLA-4, was allowed, and 35% to 40% had some.

Trimming cost V 5 bases and J 6 bases; bases outside gene matches: 2. Per germline, CDR1 MNHEY and CDR2 SVGAGI. The CDR3 consists of 13 residues. Measured with immunoSEQ multiplex PCR; TCRdb has only the in-frame clones, and not every one. This table has tens of thousands of clones, about 88% appearing once. The TCR sequence derives from an adult with an advanced solid tumor such as melanoma, head and neck, liver or kidney cancer. The chain recombines TRBV6-5 with TRBJ2-7; 12 nucleotides line up with TRBD1. Material: CD4+ or CD8+ T cells sorted from blood, obtained in a trial of the OX40 agonist ivuxolimab. Written as DNA, the CDR3 is TGTGCCAGCAGTACGGGACAGGGGGCCGAGCAGTACTTC. Its protein product is CASSTGQGAEQYF.